A single sample gave rise to the 23 T cell receptor beta chains below, sequenced in a study of blood T cells in healthy people across ages. Alongside a J-beta primer mix, a sample-barcoded 5' primer served in a second PCR lasting about 6 to 12 cycles. TCRdb reprocessed the 5' RACE reads with MiXCR, giving one entry per CDR3 protein. The sample has some 690,000 distinct CDR3 sequences, over 20% seen once. Sequenced sample: blood. These receptors were obtained from a man in his sixties or seventies in good health.

This clonotype has a handful of counts. This chain uses TRBV7-2 with TRBJ2-5, with TRBD2 as a possible D gene (6 bases). Germline loops: CDR1 SGHTA, CDR2 FQGNSA. V was cut by 6 bases and J by 5 bases, with 16 bases left in between. This CDR3 contains 14 residues. The CDR3 reads CASRSPGLHETQYF. CDR3 in DNA: TGTGCCAGCAGATCTCCGGGACTTCATGAGACCCAGTACTTC.

The chain employs TRBV9 and TRBJ2-1, with TRBD2 matching 13 bases. The V gene end was trimmed by 4 bases and the J gene end by 8 bases; junction bases not matched to a gene: 6. The CDR3 is 15 amino acids. CDR1 is SGDLS and CDR2 is YYNGEE in the germline V gene. The CDR3 region is CASSPGTSGIHEQFF. As DNA, the CDR3 is TGTGCCAGCAGCCCCGGGACTAGCGGGATCCATGAGCAGTTCTTC.

As to this clonotype: It may be a read error: a sequence one base away is much more abundant. This chain uses TRBV7-9 with TRBJ2-2; D call uncertain. The CDR3 has 12 residues. V was shortened by 5 bases and J by 2 bases, with 3 bases between the two germline ends. Germline V gene sequence: CDR1 SEHNR, CDR2 FQNEAQ (reference sequence). The CDR3 nucleotides read TGTGCCAGCAGCGAAAACACCGGGGAGCTGTTTTTT. This encodes CASSENTGELFF. The full variable domain, in which reference TRBV7-9 and TRBJ2-2 provide the parts outside the CDR3, is DTGVSQNPRHKITKRGQNVTFRCDPISEHNRLYWYRQTLGQGPEFLTYFQNEAQLEKSRLLSDRFSAERPKGSFSTLEIQRTEQGDSAMYLCASSENTGELFFGEGSRLTVL.

In this sample, this clonotype turned up a few times. This rearrangement joins TRBV7-2 to TRBJ2-5, with TRBD2 matching over 8 bases. Trimming cost V 3 bases and J 3 bases; bases outside gene matches: 6. Looked up from germline, CDR1 is SGHTA and CDR2 is FQGNSA. The CDR3 sequence is 15 residues long. The CDR3: CASSFRRGVKETQYF. In DNA form, the CDR3 reads TGTGCCAGCAGCTTCCGGCGGGGGGTGAAAGAGACCCAGTACTTC.

The chain carries TRBV7-6 and TRBJ2-7; D gene ambiguous. The CDR3 has 13 amino acids. Trimming cost V 5 bases and J 3 bases, with 11 bases left between them. The germline V gene encodes CDR1 SGHVS and CDR2 FNYEAQ. CDR3 sequence (DNA): TGTGCCAGCAGCCCCGGACCCAACTACGAGCAGTACTTC. Its protein is CASSPGPNYEQYF.

This clonotype has only a few counts. The CDR3 region has the DNA TGTGCCAGCAGCGCCGTCAGACGCTCCTACGAGCAGTACGTC. Amino acids: CASSAVRRSYEQYV. The rearrangement links TRBV7-9 to TRBJ2-7; unclear D gene. Trimming left V 5 bases short and J 0 bases short, with 11 bases between. The CDR3 runs 14 residues. Germline CDR1 is SEHNR and CDR2 is FQNEAQ (reference sequence).

V gene TRBV12-3 or TRBV12-4 combines with J gene TRBJ2-5; D may be TRBD2 (5 bases). CDR3 length: 15 amino acids. Trimming stripped 0 bases from V and 4 bases from J, with 12 bases between. CDR3 coding DNA: TGTGCCAGCAGTTTAGCGGGAGAATCGGGAGAGACCCAGTACTTC. Its translation: CASSLAGESGETQYF.

As to this clonotype: The junction departs from germline at one end; a sequencing error may be responsible. The chain has TRBV10-2 and TRBJ2-5, with 8 bases identical to TRBD1. Germline lookup yields CDR1 WSHSY and CDR2 SAAADI. CDR3 length: 13 residues. The CDR3 sequence is CASSAESRDRTFF. DNA for the CDR3: TGCGCCAGCAGTGCGGAAAGCCGGGACAGGACGTTCTTC.

This clonotype has more than one count but fewer than ten. This sequence joins TRBV12-3 or TRBV12-4 and TRBJ2-5; D might be TRBD2 (6 bases). V lost 6 bases to trimming and J lost 2 bases, with 13 bases between them. CDR3 size: 14 residues. DNA for the CDR3: TGTGCCAGCAGGCGTACTAGCAGTCAAGAGACCCAGTACTTC. It codes for CASRRTSSQETQYF.

This clonotype has only a few counts. This chain links TRBV9 with TRBJ1-1; D is ambiguous. V was cut by 1 base and J by 3 bases, with 7 bases left in between. The CDR3 totals 13 residues. Germline V lookup: CDR1 SGDLS, CDR2 YYNGEE. The CDR3 DNA sequence: TGTGCCAGCAGCGTACTCTCAGACACTGAAGCTTTCTTT. Translated, it gives CASSVLSDTEAFF.

This chain connects TRBV6-6 to TRBJ2-7, with no clear D. CDR1 is MNHNY and CDR2 is SVGAGI in the germline V gene (reference sequence). This CDR3 is built from 13 residues. Trimming left V 5 bases short and J 3 bases short, with 11 bases between. CDR3 in DNA: TGTGCCAGCAGTAACAACGAAAACTACGAGCAGTACGTC. Residues: CASSNNENYEQYV.

The V and J genes are TRBV5-1 and TRBJ2-7; 10 bases are shared with TRBD2. V gave up 1 base and J gave up 5 bases; unmatched junction bases: 0. The CDR3 runs to 13 residues. The germline CDR1 and CDR2 sequences are SGHRS and YFSETQ. Here the CDR3 DNA reads TGCGCCAGCAGCTTGACTAGCGGGGACGAGCAGTACTTC. This encodes CASSLTSGDEQYF.

The table lists this clonotype with a few counts. The chain links TRBV5-1 to TRBJ1-2; D ambiguous. Per the germline V gene, CDR1 is SGHRS and CDR2 is YFSETQ. The CDR3 totals 14 residues. V lost 2 bases to trimming and J lost 3 bases, with 11 bases between them. Here the CDR3 DNA reads TGCGCCAGCAGCTTATGGACGGAGGACTATGGCTACACCTTC. Its translation is CASSLWTEDYGYTF.

The rearrangement links TRBV28 to TRBJ2-1; TRBD2 matches 9 bases. Germline V lookup: CDR1 MDHEN, CDR2 SYDVKM. The CDR3 runs 13 residues. V gave up 5 bases and J gave up 12 bases; unmatched junction bases: 8. CDR3 residues: CASSPEKRGAQFF. In DNA form, the CDR3 reads TGTGCCAGCAGTCCCGAAAAGCGGGGGGCGCAGTTCTTC.

V usage is TRBV20-1 and J usage is TRBJ1-1, with 10 nucleotides matching TRBD1. CDR1 is DFQATT, CDR2 SNEGSKA, per germline (reference sequence). Trimming took 3 bases from V and 5 from J; bases not matched to a gene: 6. The CDR3 length is 14 residues. The CDR3 DNA reads TGCAGTGCTAGCGGGACAGGGGAGAGGACTGAAGCTTTCTTT. Amino acid sequence: CSASGTGERTEAFF.

The chain is built from TRBV20-1 and TRBJ2-2; D not certain. V was pared by 8 bases and J by 1 base, with 14 bases between. The CDR3 consists of 14 residues. The V gene's germline CDR1 is DFQATT and CDR2 SNEGSKA (reference sequence). The CDR3 spells CSSTPGLNTGELFF. The CDR3 DNA follows: TGCAGTTCCACACCGGGCTTGAACACCGGGGAGCTGTTTTTT.

This clonotype was found a few times. The V gene is TRBV25-1, the J gene TRBJ1-2, with D perhaps matching TRBD1 (5 bases). The CDR3 extends over 15 amino acids. Germline V gene sequence: CDR1 MGHDK, CDR2 SYGVNS. V lost 2 bases to trimming and J lost 1 base, with 11 bases between them. The CDR3 region is CASSETGRNNYGYTF. The CDR3 DNA sequence: TGTGCCAGCAGTGAAACGGGACGGAATAACTATGGCTACACCTTC.

This clonotype was counted a single time. The chain recombines TRBV11-3 with TRBJ2-5, with 12 positions matching TRBD2. Germline CDR1 is SGHNT and CDR2 is YENEEA. The CDR3 is made up of 20 amino acids. After removal of 1 base from V and 4 bases from J, the junction contained 16 bases not matched to a gene. CDR3 sequence (DNA): TGTGCCAGCAGCTTAGGTGTCCCCCTAGCGGGGGGGCCTAACTTAGAGACCCAGTACTTC. Translation gives CASSLGVPLAGGPNLETQYF.

The V call is TRBV5-1, the J call TRBJ1-4, with D uncertain. The CDR3 is 16 amino acids. In germline, CDR1 is SGHRS, CDR2 YFSETQ. V gave up 0 bases and J gave up 11 bases, with 20 bases separating them. For the CDR3, the DNA is TGCGCCAGCAGCTTGGGCAGCCCGACTCCTTTTGAGAAACTGTTTTTT. Its translation: CASSLGSPTPFEKLFF.

This chain connects TRBV9 to TRBJ2-3; D is unresolved. Germline-derived CDR1 and CDR2 are SGDLS and YYNGEE. V shed 0 bases and J shed 9 bases, with 17 bases lying between them. This CDR3 contains 15 residues. The CDR3: CASSVAQVARDTQYF. CDR3 nucleotide sequence: TGTGCCAGCAGCGTAGCTCAGGTAGCCCGAGACACGCAGTATTTT. The full variable domain, in which reference TRBV9 and TRBJ2-3 provide the parts outside the CDR3, is DSGVTQTPKHLITATGQRVTLRCSPRSGDLSVYWYQQSLDQGLQFLIQYYNGEERAKGNILERFSAQQFPDLHSELNLSSLELGDSALYFCASSVAQVARDTQYFGPGTRLTVL.

This clonotype was observed a handful of times. This chain joins TRBV5-6 and TRBJ2-2; 8 positions agree with TRBD2. Germline CDR1 reads SGHDT; CDR2 reads YYEEEE. The CDR3 loop spans 16 amino acids. Trimming took 0 bases from V and 6 from J; bases not matched to a gene: 7. The CDR3: CASSLGASGLSGELFF. CDR3 DNA: TGTGCCAGCAGCTTGGGAGCTAGCGGGTTGTCCGGGGAGCTGTTTTTT.

The chain uses TRBV10-3 and TRBJ2-2; 11 nucleotides align to TRBD2. The CDR3 consists of 16 residues. The junction had 11 bases not matched to a gene; V was cut back by 10 bases and J by 4 bases. Germline V gene data show CDR1 as ENHRY and CDR2 as SYGVKD. CDR3: CASRLAGMTGTGELFF. For the CDR3, the DNA is TGTGCCAGCAGACTAGCGGGAATGACGGGCACCGGGGAGCTGTTTTTT.

This clonotype appeared many times. The rearrangement uses TRBV29-1 and TRBJ2-3; D is ambiguous. V was trimmed by 6 bases and J by 3 bases, leaving 16 bases between them. Germline assignment: CDR1 SQVTM and CDR2 ANQGSEA. The CDR3 has 14 amino acids. This CDR3 reads CSVIPGSTTDTQYF. DNA of the CDR3: TGCAGCGTCATACCCGGGTCTACGACAGATACGCAGTATTTT.